This entry describes one T cell receptor (beta chain). What it binds is not known. This sample stems from a study of post-analysis software for immune sequencing data. Overall study context: Relapsing-remitting, secondary progressive and progressive-relapsing forms made up the multiple sclerosis disease courses. Study observations and caveats: By F measure, strong co-clustering occurred among samples prepared in the same batch. Normalized Chao1 diversity was significantly lower in multiple sclerosis patients than in controls.

Libraries were made from TCR beta cDNA, and they carried unique molecular identifiers. TCRdb redid the calling of the PCR reads with MiXCR, one entry per CDR3 protein. The table has about 400,000 distinct CDR3 sequences, roughly 36% seen once; the top ten hold around 15%. The sequenced material came from blood. The source is a girl aged 5-17 years with multiple sclerosis.

CDR3 protein: CASSLVGSFSRGTGYYGELFF. The CDR3 DNA sequence: TGTGCCAGCAGCTTAGTAGGAAGTTTTTCGCGGGGGACTGGATACTACGGGGAGCTGTTTTTT. This chain links TRBV11-1 with TRBJ2-2; the match to TRBD2 covers 7 bases. CDR1 is SGHAT and CDR2 is FQDESV in the germline V gene (reference sequence). The V segment lost 1 base and the J segment 7 bases; nucleotides outside the gene matches: 24. The CDR3 contains 21 residues.